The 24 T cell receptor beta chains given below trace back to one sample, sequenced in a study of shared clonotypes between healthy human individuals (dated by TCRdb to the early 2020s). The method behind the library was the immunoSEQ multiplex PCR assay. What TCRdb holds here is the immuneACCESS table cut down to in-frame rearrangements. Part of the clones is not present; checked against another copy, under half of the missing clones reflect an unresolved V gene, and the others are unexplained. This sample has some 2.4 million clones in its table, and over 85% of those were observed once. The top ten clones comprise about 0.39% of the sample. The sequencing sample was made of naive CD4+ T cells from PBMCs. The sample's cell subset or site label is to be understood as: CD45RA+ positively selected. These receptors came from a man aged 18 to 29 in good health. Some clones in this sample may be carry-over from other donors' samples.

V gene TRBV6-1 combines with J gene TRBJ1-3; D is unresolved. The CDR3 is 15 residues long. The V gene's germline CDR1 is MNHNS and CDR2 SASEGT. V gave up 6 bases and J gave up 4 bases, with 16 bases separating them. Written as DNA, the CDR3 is TGTGCCAGCAGCCCCCCAGGCAGTGGGGGAAACACCATATATTTT. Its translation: CASSPPGSGGNTIYF.

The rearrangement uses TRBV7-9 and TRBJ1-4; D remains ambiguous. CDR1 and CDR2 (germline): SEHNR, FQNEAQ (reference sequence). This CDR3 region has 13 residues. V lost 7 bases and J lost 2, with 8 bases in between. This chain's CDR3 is CASTPDTNEKLFF. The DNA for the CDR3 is TGTGCCAGCACCCCGGACACTAATGAAAAACTGTTTTTT.

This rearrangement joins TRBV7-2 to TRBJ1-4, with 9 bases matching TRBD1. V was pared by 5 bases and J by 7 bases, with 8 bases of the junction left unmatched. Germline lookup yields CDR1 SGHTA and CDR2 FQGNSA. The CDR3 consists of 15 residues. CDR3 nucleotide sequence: TGTGCCAGCAGCCGACAGGGGGGGGCCGGTGAAAAACTGTTTTTT. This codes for CASSRQGGAGEKLFF.

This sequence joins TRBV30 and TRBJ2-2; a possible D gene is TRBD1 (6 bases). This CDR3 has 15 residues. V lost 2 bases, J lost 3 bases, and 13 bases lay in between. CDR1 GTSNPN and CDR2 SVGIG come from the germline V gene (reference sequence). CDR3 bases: TGTGCCTGGAGTTCGGTACAGGGTTACACCGGGGAGCTGTTTTTT. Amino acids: CAWSSVQGYTGELFF.

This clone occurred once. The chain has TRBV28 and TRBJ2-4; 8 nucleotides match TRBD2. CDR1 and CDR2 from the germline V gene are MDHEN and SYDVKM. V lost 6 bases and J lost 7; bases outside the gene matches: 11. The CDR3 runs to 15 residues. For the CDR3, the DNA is TGTGCCAGCAGCCAGAGAACTAGCGGAGCTAACATTCAGTACTTC. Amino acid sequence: CASSQRTSGANIQYF. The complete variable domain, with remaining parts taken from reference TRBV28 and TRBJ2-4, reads DVKVTQSSRYLVKRTGEKVFLECVQDMDHENMFWYRQDPGLGLRLIYFSYDVKMKEKGDIPEGYSVSREKKERFSLILESASTNQTSMYLCASSQRTSGANIQYFGAGTRLSVL.

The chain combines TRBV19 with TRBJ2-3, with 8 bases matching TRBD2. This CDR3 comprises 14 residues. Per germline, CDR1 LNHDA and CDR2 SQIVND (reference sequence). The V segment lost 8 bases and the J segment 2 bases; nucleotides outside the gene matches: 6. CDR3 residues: CASQTSANTDTQYF. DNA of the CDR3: TGTGCCAGTCAGACTAGCGCAAACACAGATACGCAGTATTTT. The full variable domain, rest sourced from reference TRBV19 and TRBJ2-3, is DGGITQSPKYLFRKEGQNVTLSCEQNLNHDAMYWYRQDPGQGLRLIYYSQIVNDFQKGDIAEGYSVSREKKESFPLTVTSAQKNPTAFYLCASQTSANTDTQYFGPGTRLTVL.

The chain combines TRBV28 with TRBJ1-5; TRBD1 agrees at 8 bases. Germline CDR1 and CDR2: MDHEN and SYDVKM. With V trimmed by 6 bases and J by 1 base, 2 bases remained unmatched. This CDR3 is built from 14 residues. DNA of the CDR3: TGTGCCAGCAGCCGGGACAGGAGCAATCAGCCCCAGCATTTT. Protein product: CASSRDRSNQPQHF.

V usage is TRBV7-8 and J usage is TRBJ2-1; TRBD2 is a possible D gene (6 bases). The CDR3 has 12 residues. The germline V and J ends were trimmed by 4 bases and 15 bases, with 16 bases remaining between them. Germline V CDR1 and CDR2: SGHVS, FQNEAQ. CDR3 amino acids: CASSSQRAGGFF. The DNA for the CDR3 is TGTGCCAGCAGCTCCCAGCGGGCCGGGGGGTTCTTC.

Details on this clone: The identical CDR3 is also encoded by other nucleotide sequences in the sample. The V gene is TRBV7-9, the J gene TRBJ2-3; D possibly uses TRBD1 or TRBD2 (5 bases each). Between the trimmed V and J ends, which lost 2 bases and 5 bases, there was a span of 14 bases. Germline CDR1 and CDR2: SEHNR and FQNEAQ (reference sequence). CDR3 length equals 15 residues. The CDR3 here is CASSLWAGGGDTQYF. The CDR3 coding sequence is TGTGCCAGCAGCTTATGGGCGGGTGGGGGAGATACGCAGTATTTT.

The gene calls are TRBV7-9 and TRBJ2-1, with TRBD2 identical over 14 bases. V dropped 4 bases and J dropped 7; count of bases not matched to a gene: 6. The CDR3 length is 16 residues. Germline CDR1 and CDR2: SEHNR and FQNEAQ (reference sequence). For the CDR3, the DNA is TGTGCCAGCAGCTCCCCCGGACTAGCGGGAGGTAATGAGCAGTTCTTC. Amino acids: CASSSPGLAGGNEQFF. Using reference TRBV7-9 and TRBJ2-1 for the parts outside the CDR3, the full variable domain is DTGVSQNPRHKITKRGQNVTFRCDPISEHNRLYWYRQTLGQGPEFLTYFQNEAQLEKSRLLSDRFSAERPKGSFSTLEIQRTEQGDSAMYLCASSSPGLAGGNEQFFGPGTRLTVL.

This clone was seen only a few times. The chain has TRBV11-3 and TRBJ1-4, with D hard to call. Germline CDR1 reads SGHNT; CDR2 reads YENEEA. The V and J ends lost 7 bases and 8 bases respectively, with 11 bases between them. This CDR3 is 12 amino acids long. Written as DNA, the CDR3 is TGTGCCAGCACCGTGGACGCGGAAAAACTGTTTTTT. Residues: CASTVDAEKLFF.

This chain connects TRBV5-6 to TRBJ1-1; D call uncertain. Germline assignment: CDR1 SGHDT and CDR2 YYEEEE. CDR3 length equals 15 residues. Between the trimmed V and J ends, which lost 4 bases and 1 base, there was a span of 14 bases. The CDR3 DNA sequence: TGTGCCAGCAGCACCGGCGGGCCTCGGAACACTGAAGCTTTCTTT. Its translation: CASSTGGPRNTEAFF.

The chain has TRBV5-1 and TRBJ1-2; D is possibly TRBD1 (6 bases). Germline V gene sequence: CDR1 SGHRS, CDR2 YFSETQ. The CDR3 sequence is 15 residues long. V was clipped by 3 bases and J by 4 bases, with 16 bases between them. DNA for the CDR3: TGCGCCAGCAGCTCACCGGAGACAGGCTTCTATGGCTACACCTTC. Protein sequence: CASSSPETGFYGYTF.

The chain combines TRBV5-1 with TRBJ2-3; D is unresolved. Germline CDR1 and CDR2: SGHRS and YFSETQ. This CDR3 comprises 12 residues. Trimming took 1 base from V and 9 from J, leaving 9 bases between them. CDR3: CASSLPAGTQYF. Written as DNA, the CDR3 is TGCGCCAGCAGCTTGCCCGCCGGCACGCAGTATTTT.

CDR3 in amino acids: CASSLGGGIANEQFF. CDR3 in DNA: TGCGCCAGCAGCTTGGGTGGCGGCATAGCCAATGAGCAGTTCTTC. This chain joins TRBV5-1 and TRBJ2-1, with D hard to call. Trimming removed 0 bases from V and 6 bases from J, with 13 bases in between. CDR3 length equals 15 residues. Germline loops: CDR1 SGHRS, CDR2 YFSETQ.

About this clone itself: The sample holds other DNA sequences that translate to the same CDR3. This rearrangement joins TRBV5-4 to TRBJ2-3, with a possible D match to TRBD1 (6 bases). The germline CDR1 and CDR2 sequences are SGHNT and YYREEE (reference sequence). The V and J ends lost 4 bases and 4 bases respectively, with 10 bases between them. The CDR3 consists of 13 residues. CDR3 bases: TGTGCCAGCAGCCTCCCAGGGGCAGATACGCAGTATTTT. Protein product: CASSLPGADTQYF.

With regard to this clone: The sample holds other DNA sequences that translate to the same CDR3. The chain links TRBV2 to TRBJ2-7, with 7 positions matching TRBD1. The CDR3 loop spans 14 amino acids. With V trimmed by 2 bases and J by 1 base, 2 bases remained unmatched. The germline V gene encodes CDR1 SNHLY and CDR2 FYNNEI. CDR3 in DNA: TGTGCCAGCAGTGAACAGGGGGTGTCCTACGAGCAGTACTTC. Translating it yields CASSEQGVSYEQYF.

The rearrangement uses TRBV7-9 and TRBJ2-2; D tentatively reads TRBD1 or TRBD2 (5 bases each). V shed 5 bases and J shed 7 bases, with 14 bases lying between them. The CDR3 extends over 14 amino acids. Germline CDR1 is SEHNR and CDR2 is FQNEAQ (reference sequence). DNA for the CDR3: TGTGCCAGCAGCCCGAGGGGTCCGGGCGGGGAGCTGTTTTTT. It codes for CASSPRGPGGELFF.

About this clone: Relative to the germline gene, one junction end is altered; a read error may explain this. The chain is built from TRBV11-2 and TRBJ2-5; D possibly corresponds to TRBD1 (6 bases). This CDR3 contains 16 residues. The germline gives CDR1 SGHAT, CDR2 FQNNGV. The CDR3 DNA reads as TGTGCCAGCAGCTTGGTAACAGGGAACTATGTGGAGACCCGGTACTTC. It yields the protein CASSLVTGNYVETRYF. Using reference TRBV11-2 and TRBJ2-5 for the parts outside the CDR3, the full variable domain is EAGVAQSPRYKIIEKRQSVAFWCNPISGHATLYWYQQILGQGPKLLIQFQNNGVVDDSQLPKDRFSAERLKGVDSTLKIQPAKLEDSAVYLCASSLVTGNYVETRYFGPGTRLLVL.

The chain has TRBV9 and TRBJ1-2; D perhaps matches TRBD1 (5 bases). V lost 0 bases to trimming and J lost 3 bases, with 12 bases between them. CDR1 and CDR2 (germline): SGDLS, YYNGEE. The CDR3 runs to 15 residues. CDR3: CASSVGSGGYYGYTF. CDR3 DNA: TGTGCCAGCAGCGTAGGGAGTGGGGGATACTATGGCTACACCTTC.

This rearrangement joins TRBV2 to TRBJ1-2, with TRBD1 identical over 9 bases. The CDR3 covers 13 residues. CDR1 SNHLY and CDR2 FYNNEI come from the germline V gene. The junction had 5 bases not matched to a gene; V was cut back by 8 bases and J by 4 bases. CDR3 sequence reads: CASGGTGSYGYTF. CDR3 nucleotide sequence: TGTGCCAGCGGGGGGACAGGGAGCTATGGCTACACCTTC.

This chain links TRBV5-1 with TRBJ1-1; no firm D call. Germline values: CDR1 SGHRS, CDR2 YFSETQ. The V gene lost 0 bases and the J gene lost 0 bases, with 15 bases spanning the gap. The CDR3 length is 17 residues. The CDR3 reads CASSLGGSYGVNTEAFF. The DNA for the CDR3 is TGCGCCAGCAGCTTGGGGGGTTCCTACGGGGTGAACACTGAAGCTTTCTTT. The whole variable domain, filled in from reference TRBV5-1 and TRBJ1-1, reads KAGVTQTPRYLIKTRGQQVTLSCSPISGHRSVSWYQQTPGQGLQFLFEYFSETQRNKGNFPGRFSGRQFSNSRSEMNVSTLELGDSALYLCASSLGGSYGVNTEAFFGQGTRLTVV.

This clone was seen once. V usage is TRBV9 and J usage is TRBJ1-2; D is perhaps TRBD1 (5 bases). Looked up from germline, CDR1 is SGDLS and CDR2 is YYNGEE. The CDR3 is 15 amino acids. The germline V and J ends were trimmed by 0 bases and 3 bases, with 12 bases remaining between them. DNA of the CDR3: TGTGCCAGCAGCGTAGTTCAGGGACTATACTATGGCTACACCTTC. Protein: CASSVVQGLYYGYTF.

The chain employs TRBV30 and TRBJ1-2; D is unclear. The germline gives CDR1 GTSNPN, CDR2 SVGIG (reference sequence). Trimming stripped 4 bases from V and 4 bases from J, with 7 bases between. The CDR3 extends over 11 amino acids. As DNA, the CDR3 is TGTGCCTGGAACATGGGCTATGGCTACACCTTC. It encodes CAWNMGYGYTF.